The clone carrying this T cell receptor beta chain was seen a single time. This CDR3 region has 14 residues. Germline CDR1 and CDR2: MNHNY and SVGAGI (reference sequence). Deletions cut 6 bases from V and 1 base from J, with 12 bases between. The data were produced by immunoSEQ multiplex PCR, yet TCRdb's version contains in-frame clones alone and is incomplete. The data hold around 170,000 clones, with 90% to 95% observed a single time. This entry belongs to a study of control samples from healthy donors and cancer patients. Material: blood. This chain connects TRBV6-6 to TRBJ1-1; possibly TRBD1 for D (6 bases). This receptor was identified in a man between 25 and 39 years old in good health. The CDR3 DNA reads TGTGCCAGCAGCAGCGGACAGCCGAACACTGAAGCTTTCTTT. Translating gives CASSSGQPNTEAFF.